This TCR beta chain is drawn from a study of CD4+ T cells in melanoma. Study results and caveats: CD8+ T cell, macrophage and B cell function reportedly correlated with neoantigen-specific CD4+ T cells. Reportedly, melanoma neoantigen-specific CD4+ T cells showed varied differentiation states.

Assay used: immunoSEQ multiplex PCR; TCRdb lists only in-frame clones, some missing. Of about 11,000 clones in the sample, roughly 63% are singletons; the top ten hold around an eighth. A word on this clone: No antigen is known for it.

What was sequenced was cells from a culture (not recorded whether cultured in vitro). The TCR comes from a human donor with melanoma.

CDR3 sequence (DNA): TGTGCCAGTAGTCGGGACAGGGGACCCGAGCAGTACTTC. This sequence encodes CASSRDRGPEQYF. J is TRBJ2-7 and V is TRBV19; the match to TRBD1 covers 10 bases. CDR1 and CDR2 from the germline V gene are LNHDA and SQIVND (reference sequence). The CDR3 extends over 13 amino acids. V lost 5 bases and J lost 6; bases outside the gene matches: 4.